The rows below give T cell receptor beta chains drawn from one sample of a study of blood T cell repertoires in COVID-19. Produced via immunoSEQ multiplex PCR; TCRdb's table is partial and in-frame only. The profile shows some 48,000 clones, approximately 83% of them singletons. Sequenced material: peripheral blood. These TCRs come from a woman aged 80 or over with acute or convalescent COVID-19. The conserved cysteine and the conserved F or W are not part of the CDR3 here. Each record gives: J gene, V gene, CDR3 protein.

TRBJ2-3 TRBV7-3 ASSLTVTSTDTQY
TRBJ2-2 TRBV7-8 ASSLGGTNTGELF
TRBJ1-4 TRBV14 ASSLPGREKLF
TRBJ2-7 TRBV12-3/TRBV12-4 ASSLPIRGLEY
TRBJ2-5 TRBV5-4 ASRPGSGGQETQY
TRBJ1-3 TRBV7-6 ASSTGRGPGNTIY
TRBJ2-7 TRBV19 ASRGLVDYEQY
TRBJ2-3 TRBV4-1 ASSQFGQGDTDTQY
TRBJ2-3 TRBV6-6 ASRDRDTDTQY
TRBJ2-7 TRBV27 ASSGLGQVSSYEQY
TRBJ1-1 TRBV19 ASSMQGVTEAF
TRBJ1-2 TRBV3-1/TRBV3-2 ASSQVVLNYGYT
TRBJ2-7 TRBV2 ASSLTGYEQY
TRBJ1-2 TRBV7-9 ASSLAGGHYGYT
TRBJ1-6 TRBV10-1 ASSGGLNSPLH
TRBJ2-7 TRBV27 ASSPLRQGEEEQY
TRBJ1-5 TRBV6-2/TRBV6-3 ASSPRGVSNQPQH
TRBJ1-2 TRBV6-5 ASSWGQGNPGYT
TRBJ1-6 TRBV3-1/TRBV3-2 ASSQDLAGRAPLH
TRBJ1-1 TRBV18 ASGGQTNTEAF
TRBJ1-1 TRBV27 ASTRSGGGTEAF
TRBJ1-4 TRBV7-2 ASSLARGGREKLF
TRBJ2-3 TRBV3-1/TRBV3-2 ASSRRTGGYTDTQY
TRBJ1-1 TRBV6-5 ASSYSSGGGTEAF